The present TCR beta chain was sequenced within a study of T cells in localized non-small cell lung cancer. Study conclusions and caveats: Investigators sequenced only a single tumor region, leaving heterogeneity possible. Median detection of top 100 tumor clones in adjacent lung was under 75 clones.

Details on this clone: The target antigen is unknown.

Repertoires were generated with immunoSEQ multiplex PCR, while TCRdb's copy carries only in-frame clones and drops some. The data show 30,000 or so clones, about 92% seen once. The receptor was derived from a female donor aged 60 or older with stage I lung adenocarcinoma. Sequencing was performed on peripheral blood, taken before any cancer treatment.

CDR3 amino acids: CASSLAGASLTNEKLFF. The CDR3 DNA reads TGTGCCAGCAGTTTGGCAGGGGCCTCCCTTACTAATGAAAAACTGTTTTTT. The genes are TRBV28 and TRBJ1-4; tentatively, D is TRBD1 (6 bases). Germline V lookup: CDR1 MDHEN, CDR2 SYDVKM. Between the trimmed V and J ends, which lost 3 bases and 2 bases, there was a span of 16 bases. The CDR3 has 17 residues.